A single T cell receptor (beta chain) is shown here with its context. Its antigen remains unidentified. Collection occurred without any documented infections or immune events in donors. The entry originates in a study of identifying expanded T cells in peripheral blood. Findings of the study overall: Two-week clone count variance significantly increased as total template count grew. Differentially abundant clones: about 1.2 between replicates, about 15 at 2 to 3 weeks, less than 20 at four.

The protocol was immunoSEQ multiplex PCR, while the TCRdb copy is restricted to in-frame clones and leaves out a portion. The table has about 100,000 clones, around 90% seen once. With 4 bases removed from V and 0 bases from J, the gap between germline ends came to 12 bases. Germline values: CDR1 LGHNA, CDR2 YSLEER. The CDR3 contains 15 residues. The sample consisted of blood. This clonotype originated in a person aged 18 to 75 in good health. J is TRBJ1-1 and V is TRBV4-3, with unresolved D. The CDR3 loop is CASSRRTGLNTEAFF. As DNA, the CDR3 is TGCGCCAGCAGCCGAAGGACGGGATTGAACACTGAAGCTTTCTTT.